A single sample gave rise to the 8 T cell receptor beta chains below, sequenced in a study of control samples from healthy donors and cancer patients. Produced via immunoSEQ multiplex PCR; TCRdb's table is partial and in-frame only. The table lists 110,000 or so clones, 83% of them singletons. Sequenced sample: blood. These receptors all come from a woman between 50 and 59 years old in good health.

The V and J genes are TRBV13 and TRBJ1-2; the match to TRBD1 covers 11 bases. Germline assignment: CDR1 PRHDT and CDR2 FYEKMQ (reference sequence). Trimming took 0 bases from V and 4 from J; bases not matched to a gene: 7. The CDR3 runs 17 residues. CDR3 DNA: TGTGCCAGCAGCTTAGGTGTAGAGGACAGGGGGCCCTATGGCTACACCTTC. As protein: CASSLGVEDRGPYGYTF.

This chain connects TRBV29-1 to TRBJ2-1; the D is unclear. Trimming took off 8 bases at V and 6 bases at J, with 11 bases between the two ends. CDR1 is SQVTM, CDR2 ANQGSEA, per germline. The CDR3 runs to 11 residues. The CDR3 loop reads CSIERGNEQFF. CDR3 coding DNA: TGCAGCATCGAACGTGGCAATGAGCAGTTCTTC.

This clone appeared a single time. The gene calls are TRBV5-3 and TRBJ2-2; D call uncertain. TRBV5-3 is sorted into the ORF group, with uncertain function. Trimming pared 3 bases from V and 6 bases from J, leaving 15 bases between. The CDR3 length is 15 residues. In nucleotides, the CDR3 is TGTGCCAGAAGCTGTCCCCCTCCCCCGGCCGGGGAGCTGTTTTTT. Its translation is CARSCPPPPAGELFF.

The gene calls are TRBV6-2 or TRBV6-3 and TRBJ1-2; D is possibly TRBD1 (6 bases). CDR3 size: 15 residues. Germline CDR1 MNHEY, CDR2 SVGEGT. The germline V and J ends were trimmed by 2 bases and 6 bases, with 16 bases remaining between them. As DNA, the CDR3 is TGTGCCAGCAGTTACGCGGGGGGCATCGGAAATGGCTACACCTTC. Its translation is CASSYAGGIGNGYTF.

This chain links TRBV5-6 with TRBJ2-7; possibly TRBD1 for D (6 bases). The CDR3 has 15 residues. Trimming shortened V by 9 bases and J by 3 bases, and 22 bases separated the two germline ends. Germline CDR1 is SGHDT and CDR2 is YYEEEE. CDR3 nucleotide sequence: TGTGCCACCCTAGTAATCGGGACACCTCTCTACGAGCAGTACTTC. Translating gives CATLVIGTPLYEQYF. Using reference TRBV5-6 and TRBJ2-7 for the parts outside the CDR3, the full variable domain is DAGVTQSPTHLIKTRGQQVTLRCSPKSGHDTVSWYQQALGQGPQFIFQYYEEEERQRGNFPDRFSGHQFPNYSSELNVNALLLGDSALYLCATLVIGTPLYEQYFGPGTRLTVT.

The chain carries TRBV3-1 (or the pseudogene TRBV3-2) and TRBJ2-7, with 7 nucleotides matching TRBD1. Per the germline V gene, CDR1 is LGHDT and CDR2 is YNNKEL (reference sequence). V was pared by 2 bases and J by 2 bases, with 6 bases of the junction left unmatched. This CDR3 has 15 residues. Here the CDR3 reads CASSQTPGQPYEQYF. For the CDR3, the DNA is TGTGCCAGCAGCCAAACCCCGGGACAGCCCTACGAGCAGTACTTC.

The V and J genes are TRBV18 and TRBJ1-1; D is undetermined. The CDR3 is 13 amino acids. Trimming stripped 2 bases from V and 1 base from J, with 5 bases between. Germline values: CDR1 KGHSH, CDR2 LQKENI. This CDR3 reads CASSPKENTEAFF. The CDR3 region has the DNA TGTGCCAGCTCACCAAAAGAGAACACTGAAGCTTTCTTT. Looking up the rest from reference TRBV18 and TRBJ1-1 gives the full variable domain: NAGVMQNPRHLVRRRGQEARLRCSPMKGHSHVYWYRQLPEEGLKFMVYLQKENIIDESGMPKERFSAEFPKEGPSILRIQQVVRGDSAAYFCASSPKENTEAFFGQGTRLTVV.

The chain is built from TRBV5-1 and TRBJ1-1; D may be TRBD1 (6 bases). The CDR3 contains 14 residues. The V end was cut by 4 bases, the J end by 5 bases, with 15 bases between. In germline, CDR1 is SGHRS, CDR2 YFSETQ. The CDR3 is CASSPGYRGTEAFF. In nucleotides, the CDR3 is TGCGCCAGCAGCCCTGGATATAGGGGGACTGAAGCTTTCTTT.